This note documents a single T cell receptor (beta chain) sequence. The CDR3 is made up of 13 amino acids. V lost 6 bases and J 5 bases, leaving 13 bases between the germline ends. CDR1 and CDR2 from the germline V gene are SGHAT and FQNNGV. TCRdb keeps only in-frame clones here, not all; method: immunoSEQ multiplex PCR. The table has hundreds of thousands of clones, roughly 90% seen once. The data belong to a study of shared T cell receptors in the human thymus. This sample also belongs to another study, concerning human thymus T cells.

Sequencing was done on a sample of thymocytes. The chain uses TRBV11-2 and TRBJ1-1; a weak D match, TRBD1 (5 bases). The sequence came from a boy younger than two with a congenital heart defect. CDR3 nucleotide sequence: TGTGCCAGCAGTCAGGGCGTGGGGACTGAAGCTTTCTTT. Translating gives CASSQGVGTEAFF. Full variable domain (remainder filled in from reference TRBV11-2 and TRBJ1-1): EAGVAQSPRYKIIEKRQSVAFWCNPISGHATLYWYQQILGQGPKLLIQFQNNGVVDDSQLPKDRFSAERLKGVDSTLKIQPAKLEDSAVYLCASSQGVGTEAFFGQGTRLTVV.